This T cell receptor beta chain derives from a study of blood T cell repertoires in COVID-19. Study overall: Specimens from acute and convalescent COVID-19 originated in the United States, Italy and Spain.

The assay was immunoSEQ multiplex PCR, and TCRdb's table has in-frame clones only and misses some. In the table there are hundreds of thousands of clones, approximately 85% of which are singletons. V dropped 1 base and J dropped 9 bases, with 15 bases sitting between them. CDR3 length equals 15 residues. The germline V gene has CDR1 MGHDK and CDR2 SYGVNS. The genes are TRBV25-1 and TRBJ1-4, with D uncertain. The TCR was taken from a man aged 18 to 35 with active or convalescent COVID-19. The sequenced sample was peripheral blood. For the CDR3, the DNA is TGTGCCAGCAGTGAATCTAGCAGATTAATGAAAAAACTGTTTTTT. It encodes CASSESSRLMKKLFF.